These T cell receptor beta chains were read from a single sample in a study of blood T cell repertoires in COVID-19. Generated by immunoSEQ multiplex PCR, the TCRdb table keeps only in-frame clones and is missing some. The sample lists fewer than 200,000 clones, around 85% occurring once. Sequencing was carried out using peripheral blood. These receptors were obtained from a woman of 80 years or more with acute or convalescent COVID-19. Each CDR3 is given with its conserved first and last residue. The D gene is left open where the match is weak. Not every row has a clone size; where given, it reads once, few, many or a size class.

V gene: TRBV27; CDR3 length: 15; J gene: TRBJ2-7; clone size: -; D gene: -; CDR3 protein: CASSLVGQGYYEQYF; CDR3 DNA: TGTGCCAGCAGTTTAGTAGGTCAGGGATATTACGAGCAGTACTTC
V gene: TRBV7-8; CDR3 length: 17; J gene: TRBJ2-1; clone size: -; D gene: TRBD2; CDR3 protein: CASSLVASGSTYNEQFF; CDR3 DNA: TGTGCCAGCAGCTTAGTTGCTAGCGGGTCCACCTACAATGAGCAGTTCTTC
V gene: TRBV6-6; CDR3 length: 17; J gene: TRBJ2-3; clone size: once; D gene: TRBD1; CDR3 protein: CASSRVLQGDSTDTQYF; CDR3 DNA: TGTGCCAGCAGTCGCGTATTACAGGGGGATAGCACAGATACGCAGTATTTT
V gene: TRBV3-1/TRBV3-2; CDR3 length: 13; J gene: TRBJ2-3; clone size: -; D gene: -; CDR3 protein: CASSQKQPAPQYF; CDR3 DNA: TGTGCCAGCAGCCAAAAACAACCCGCACCGCAGTATTTT
V gene: TRBV2; CDR3 length: 15; J gene: TRBJ2-1; clone size: many; D gene: TRBD1; CDR3 protein: CASMAGTGGHNEQFF; CDR3 DNA: TGTGCCAGCATGGCTGGGACAGGGGGTCACAATGAGCAGTTCTTC
V gene: TRBV11-3; CDR3 length: 16; J gene: TRBJ2-1; clone size: many; D gene: TRBD2; CDR3 protein: CASSLGTSGIYNEQFF; CDR3 DNA: TGTGCCAGCAGCTTAGGCACTAGCGGGATCTACAATGAGCAGTTCTTC
V gene: TRBV6-6; CDR3 length: 13; J gene: TRBJ1-2; clone size: -; D gene: TRBD1; CDR3 protein: CASSRGTGYGYTF; CDR3 DNA: TGTGCCAGCAGCCGCGGGACAGGCTATGGCTACACCTTC
V gene: TRBV24-1; CDR3 length: 11; J gene: TRBJ2-7; clone size: -; D gene: -; CDR3 protein: CATSGAYEQYF; CDR3 DNA: TGTGCCACCAGCGGTGCCTACGAGCAGTACTTC
V gene: TRBV7-3; CDR3 length: 16; J gene: TRBJ2-3; clone size: -; D gene: -; CDR3 protein: CASSLNFGGSTDTQYF; CDR3 DNA: TGTGCCAGCAGCCTAAACTTCGGCGGGAGCACAGATACGCAGTATTTT
V gene: TRBV7-9; CDR3 length: 11; J gene: TRBJ1-1; clone size: once; D gene: -; CDR3 protein: CASSRELAAFF; CDR3 DNA: TGTGCCAGCAGCCGGGAATTGGCAGCTTTCTTT
V gene: TRBV5-6; CDR3 length: 17; J gene: TRBJ1-3; clone size: -; D gene: TRBD1; CDR3 protein: CASSSRQGARTGNTIYF; CDR3 DNA: TGTGCCAGCAGCTCCCGACAGGGGGCAAGGACTGGAAACACCATATATTTT
V gene: TRBV5-4; CDR3 length: 16; J gene: TRBJ2-2; clone size: -; D gene: TRBD1; CDR3 protein: CASSPRGQGDTGELFF; CDR3 DNA: TGTGCCAGCAGCCCGAGGGGACAGGGGGACACCGGGGAGCTGTTTTTT
V gene: TRBV7-8; CDR3 length: 15; J gene: TRBJ2-7; clone size: -; D gene: -; CDR3 protein: CASSRSDPPGSGSYF; CDR3 DNA: TGTGCCAGCAGCCGCTCCGACCCACCGGGATCAGGTTCGTACTTC
V gene: TRBV3-1/TRBV3-2; CDR3 length: 14; J gene: TRBJ2-6; clone size: -; D gene: -; CDR3 protein: CASSLNEGANVLTF; CDR3 DNA: TGTGCCAGCAGCCTAAACGAGGGGGCCAACGTCCTGACTTTC
V gene: TRBV2; CDR3 length: 16; J gene: TRBJ1-5; clone size: -; D gene: -; CDR3 protein: CASSGVLGGSNQPQRF; CDR3 DNA: TGTGCCAGCAGTGGCGTCCTGGGAGGAAGCAATCAGCCCCAGCGTTTT
V gene: TRBV23-1; CDR3 length: 13; J gene: TRBJ2-5; clone size: -; D gene: -; CDR3 protein: CASSLDRQETQYF; CDR3 DNA: TGCGCCAGCAGTCTGGACAGACAAGAGACCCAGTACTTC
V gene: TRBV11-2; CDR3 length: 14; J gene: TRBJ1-1; clone size: -; D gene: -; CDR3 protein: CASSFGRGNTEAFF; CDR3 DNA: TGTGCCAGCAGCTTCGGGAGGGGGAACACTGAAGCTTTCTTT
V gene: TRBV20-1; CDR3 length: 14; J gene: TRBJ1-6; clone size: -; D gene: -; CDR3 protein: CSAGATGYDSPLHF; CDR3 DNA: TGCAGTGCTGGTGCGACAGGTTATGATTCACCCCTCCACTTT
V gene: TRBV6-2/TRBV6-3; CDR3 length: 17; J gene: TRBJ2-3; clone size: -; D gene: -; CDR3 protein: CASSYSLAGTFTDTQYF; CDR3 DNA: TGTGCCAGCAGTTACTCACTTGCGGGGACCTTCACAGATACGCAGTATTTT
V gene: TRBV10-3; CDR3 length: 15; J gene: TRBJ2-3; clone size: once; D gene: TRBD1; CDR3 protein: CAIRSDRGKADTQYF; CDR3 DNA: TGTGCCATCAGATCAGACAGGGGGAAGGCAGATACGCAGTATTTT
V gene: TRBV25-1; CDR3 length: 16; J gene: TRBJ2-4; clone size: -; D gene: TRBD1; CDR3 protein: CASAPTGGGLGNIQYF; CDR3 DNA: TGTGCCAGCGCTCCGACAGGGGGCGGACTCGGAAACATTCAGTACTTC
V gene: TRBV6-5; CDR3 length: 16; J gene: TRBJ2-2; clone size: -; D gene: -; CDR3 protein: CASSYSPTSYTGELFF; CDR3 DNA: TGTGCCAGCAGTTACTCGCCTACTAGCTACACCGGGGAGCTGTTTTTT
V gene: TRBV6-5; CDR3 length: 14; J gene: TRBJ1-4; clone size: -; D gene: -; CDR3 protein: CASSYSNTVEKLFF; CDR3 DNA: TGTGCCAGCAGTTACTCGAATACAGTTGAAAAACTGTTTTTT
V gene: TRBV6-2/TRBV6-3; CDR3 length: 15; J gene: TRBJ1-2; clone size: -; D gene: -; CDR3 protein: CASSYDRGGNYGYTF; CDR3 DNA: TGTGCCAGCAGTTACGACCGGGGGGGTAACTATGGCTACACCTTC
V gene: TRBV9; CDR3 length: 16; J gene: TRBJ2-3; clone size: -; D gene: TRBD2; CDR3 protein: CASSTLAGGPTDTQYF; CDR3 DNA: TGTGCCAGCAGCACCCTAGCGGGGGGGCCAACAGATACGCAGTATTTT
V gene: TRBV7-8; CDR3 length: 16; J gene: TRBJ1-5; clone size: -; D gene: -; CDR3 protein: CASSPEVRAGDQPQHF; CDR3 DNA: TGTGCCAGCAGCCCAGAGGTCAGGGCGGGGGATCAGCCCCAGCATTTT
V gene: TRBV4-1; CDR3 length: 17; J gene: TRBJ2-7; clone size: -; D gene: -; CDR3 protein: CASSLPHARERKNEQYF; CDR3 DNA: TGCGCCAGCAGCCTACCCCACGCCCGGGAGAGAAAGAACGAGCAGTACTTC
V gene: TRBV6-2/TRBV6-3; CDR3 length: 16; J gene: TRBJ1-5; clone size: -; D gene: TRBD1; CDR3 protein: CASSYSGTGNRQPQHF; CDR3 DNA: TGTGCCAGCAGTTACTCGGGGACAGGGAATCGTCAGCCCCAGCATTTT
V gene: TRBV24-1; CDR3 length: 17; J gene: TRBJ2-3; clone size: -; D gene: -; CDR3 protein: CATSDGGLTVSTDTQYF; CDR3 DNA: TGTGCCACCAGTGATGGGGGCCTGACCGTTAGCACAGATACGCAGTATTTT
V gene: TRBV6-6; CDR3 length: 15; J gene: TRBJ1-4; clone size: -; D gene: -; CDR3 protein: CATTRGGRGSEKLFF; CDR3 DNA: TGTGCCACCACCCGGGGGGGTCGAGGTAGTGAAAAACTGTTTTTT
V gene: TRBV6-5; CDR3 length: 14; J gene: TRBJ1-1; clone size: -; D gene: -; CDR3 protein: CASSSRGRGAEAFF; CDR3 DNA: TGTGCCAGCTCTTCTCGGGGGAGAGGGGCTGAAGCTTTCTTT
V gene: TRBV30; CDR3 length: 11; J gene: TRBJ1-1; clone size: -; D gene: -; CDR3 protein: CAWSEGGKAFF; CDR3 DNA: TGTGCCTGGAGTGAAGGGGGAAAGGCTTTCTTT
V gene: TRBV7-3; CDR3 length: 12; J gene: TRBJ2-1; clone size: -; D gene: -; CDR3 protein: CASSLARGEQFF; CDR3 DNA: TGTGCCAGCAGCTTAGCGCGCGGTGAGCAGTTCTTC
V gene: TRBV5-1; CDR3 length: 14; J gene: TRBJ2-2; clone size: -; D gene: -; CDR3 protein: CASSEYPGAGELFF; CDR3 DNA: TGCGCCAGCAGCGAATACCCAGGGGCCGGGGAGCTGTTTTTT
V gene: TRBV19; CDR3 length: 15; J gene: TRBJ2-3; clone size: -; D gene: TRBD2; CDR3 protein: CASSVGTSGGRSQYF; CDR3 DNA: TGTGCCAGTAGTGTCGGGACTAGCGGTGGACGGTCGCAGTATTTT
V gene: TRBV30; CDR3 length: 14; J gene: TRBJ2-5; clone size: -; D gene: -; CDR3 protein: CAWRRQPYQETQYF; CDR3 DNA: TGTGCCTGGAGGAGGCAACCGTACCAAGAGACCCAGTACTTC
V gene: TRBV19; CDR3 length: 13; J gene: TRBJ1-2; clone size: -; D gene: -; CDR3 protein: CASTTPGSYGYTF; CDR3 DNA: TGTGCCAGTACCACCCCCGGGAGCTATGGCTACACCTTC
V gene: TRBV6-5; CDR3 length: 15; J gene: TRBJ1-2; clone size: once; D gene: TRBD1; CDR3 protein: CASRNSWTGNYGYTF; CDR3 DNA: TGTGCCAGCAGGAATAGTTGGACAGGGAACTATGGCTACACCTTC
V gene: TRBV18; CDR3 length: 18; J gene: TRBJ2-1; clone size: once; D gene: -; CDR3 protein: CASSPPEDGTKGGNEQFF; CDR3 DNA: TGTGCCAGCTCACCACCGGAAGACGGGACTAAAGGGGGTAATGAGCAGTTCTTC
V gene: TRBV19; CDR3 length: 14; J gene: TRBJ1-6; clone size: few; D gene: -; CDR3 protein: CASSTGRTGSPLHF; CDR3 DNA: TGTGCCAGTAGCACAGGGCGGACGGGTTCACCCCTCCACTTT
V gene: TRBV6-2/TRBV6-3; CDR3 length: 15; J gene: TRBJ2-7; clone size: -; D gene: -; CDR3 protein: CASSNDRIHPYEQYF; CDR3 DNA: TGTGCCAGCAGTAACGACAGGATCCATCCCTACGAGCAGTACTTC
V gene: TRBV6-1; CDR3 length: 14; J gene: TRBJ1-4; clone size: -; D gene: TRBD1; CDR3 protein: CASRTRQGNEKLFF; CDR3 DNA: TGTGCCAGCAGGACAAGACAGGGTAATGAAAAACTGTTTTTT
V gene: TRBV11-2; CDR3 length: 15; J gene: TRBJ1-6; clone size: -; D gene: TRBD1; CDR3 protein: CASSPAGQSNSPLHF; CDR3 DNA: TGTGCCAGCAGCCCCGCGGGACAGAGTAATTCACCCCTCCACTTT
V gene: TRBV7-3; CDR3 length: 13; J gene: TRBJ2-3; clone size: -; D gene: -; CDR3 protein: CASRYLAGYPQYF; CDR3 DNA: TGTGCCAGTAGATACTTAGCTGGTTATCCGCAGTATTTT
V gene: TRBV9; CDR3 length: 15; J gene: TRBJ1-1; clone size: -; D gene: -; CDR3 protein: CASSVRTALNTEAFF; CDR3 DNA: TGTGCCAGCAGCGTCCGGACAGCTCTTAACACTGAAGCTTTCTTT
V gene: TRBV6-5; CDR3 length: 13; J gene: TRBJ2-1; clone size: once; D gene: TRBD2; CDR3 protein: CASTLAGITEQFF; CDR3 DNA: TGTGCCAGCACCTTAGCGGGAATCACTGAGCAGTTCTTC
V gene: TRBV20-1; CDR3 length: 15; J gene: TRBJ1-1; clone size: -; D gene: -; CDR3 protein: CSASVAGVGNTEAFF; CDR3 DNA: TGCAGTGCTAGTGTGGCAGGGGTGGGGAACACTGAAGCTTTCTTT
V gene: TRBV20-1; CDR3 length: 16; J gene: TRBJ1-5; clone size: -; D gene: -; CDR3 protein: CSASDRIRSGNQPQHF; CDR3 DNA: TGCAGTGCTAGTGACAGGATTAGGTCGGGCAATCAGCCCCAGCATTTT
V gene: TRBV14; CDR3 length: 12; J gene: TRBJ2-7; clone size: -; D gene: -; CDR3 protein: CASSQVWHEQYF; CDR3 DNA: TGTGCCAGCAGCCAAGTTTGGCACGAGCAGTACTTC
V gene: TRBV28; CDR3 length: 15; J gene: TRBJ1-1; clone size: -; D gene: -; CDR3 protein: CASSPPKSLNTEAFF; CDR3 DNA: TGTGCCAGCAGTCCCCCAAAAAGCCTGAACACTGAAGCTTTCTTT
V gene: TRBV4-1; CDR3 length: 15; J gene: TRBJ1-1; clone size: -; D gene: -; CDR3 protein: CASSLETGANTEAFF; CDR3 DNA: TGCGCCAGCAGCTTAGAGACCGGAGCGAACACTGAAGCTTTCTTT
V gene: TRBV7-2; CDR3 length: 15; J gene: TRBJ2-5; clone size: -; D gene: TRBD2; CDR3 protein: CASSTAGLAGETQYF; CDR3 DNA: TGTGCCAGCAGCACGGCCGGACTAGCGGGGGAGACCCAGTACTTC
V gene: TRBV18; CDR3 length: 14; J gene: TRBJ2-3; clone size: -; D gene: -; CDR3 protein: CASSPSGRTDTQYF; CDR3 DNA: TGTGCCAGCTCACCTTCAGGGAGGACAGATACGCAGTATTTT
V gene: TRBV7-9; CDR3 length: 13; J gene: TRBJ1-4; clone size: -; D gene: -; CDR3 protein: CASSFSRDEKLFF; CDR3 DNA: TGTGCCAGCAGCTTCTCCCGGGATGAAAAACTGTTTTTT
V gene: TRBV19; CDR3 length: 16; J gene: TRBJ1-5; clone size: -; D gene: TRBD1; CDR3 protein: CASKGTGLASNQPQHF; CDR3 DNA: TGTGCCAGTAAGGGGACAGGGTTAGCAAGCAATCAGCCCCAGCATTTT
V gene: TRBV11-2; CDR3 length: 13; J gene: TRBJ1-1; clone size: -; D gene: -; CDR3 protein: CASGLAGRTEAFF; CDR3 DNA: TGTGCCAGCGGGCTGGCAGGGCGAACTGAAGCTTTCTTT
V gene: TRBV3-1/TRBV3-2; CDR3 length: 16; J gene: TRBJ1-3; clone size: many; D gene: -; CDR3 protein: CASSQIWVEAGNTIYF; CDR3 DNA: TGTGCCAGCAGCCAAATTTGGGTGGAGGCTGGAAACACCATATATTTT
V gene: TRBV19; CDR3 length: 15; J gene: TRBJ2-1; clone size: -; D gene: TRBD2; CDR3 protein: CASSSGLAGGNEQFF; CDR3 DNA: TGTGCCAGTAGTTCCGGACTAGCGGGGGGCAATGAGCAGTTCTTC
V gene: TRBV30; CDR3 length: 15; J gene: TRBJ2-2; clone size: -; D gene: TRBD2; CDR3 protein: CAWSVLAGKAGELFF; CDR3 DNA: TGTGCCTGGAGTGTTTTAGCGGGAAAGGCCGGGGAGCTGTTTTTT